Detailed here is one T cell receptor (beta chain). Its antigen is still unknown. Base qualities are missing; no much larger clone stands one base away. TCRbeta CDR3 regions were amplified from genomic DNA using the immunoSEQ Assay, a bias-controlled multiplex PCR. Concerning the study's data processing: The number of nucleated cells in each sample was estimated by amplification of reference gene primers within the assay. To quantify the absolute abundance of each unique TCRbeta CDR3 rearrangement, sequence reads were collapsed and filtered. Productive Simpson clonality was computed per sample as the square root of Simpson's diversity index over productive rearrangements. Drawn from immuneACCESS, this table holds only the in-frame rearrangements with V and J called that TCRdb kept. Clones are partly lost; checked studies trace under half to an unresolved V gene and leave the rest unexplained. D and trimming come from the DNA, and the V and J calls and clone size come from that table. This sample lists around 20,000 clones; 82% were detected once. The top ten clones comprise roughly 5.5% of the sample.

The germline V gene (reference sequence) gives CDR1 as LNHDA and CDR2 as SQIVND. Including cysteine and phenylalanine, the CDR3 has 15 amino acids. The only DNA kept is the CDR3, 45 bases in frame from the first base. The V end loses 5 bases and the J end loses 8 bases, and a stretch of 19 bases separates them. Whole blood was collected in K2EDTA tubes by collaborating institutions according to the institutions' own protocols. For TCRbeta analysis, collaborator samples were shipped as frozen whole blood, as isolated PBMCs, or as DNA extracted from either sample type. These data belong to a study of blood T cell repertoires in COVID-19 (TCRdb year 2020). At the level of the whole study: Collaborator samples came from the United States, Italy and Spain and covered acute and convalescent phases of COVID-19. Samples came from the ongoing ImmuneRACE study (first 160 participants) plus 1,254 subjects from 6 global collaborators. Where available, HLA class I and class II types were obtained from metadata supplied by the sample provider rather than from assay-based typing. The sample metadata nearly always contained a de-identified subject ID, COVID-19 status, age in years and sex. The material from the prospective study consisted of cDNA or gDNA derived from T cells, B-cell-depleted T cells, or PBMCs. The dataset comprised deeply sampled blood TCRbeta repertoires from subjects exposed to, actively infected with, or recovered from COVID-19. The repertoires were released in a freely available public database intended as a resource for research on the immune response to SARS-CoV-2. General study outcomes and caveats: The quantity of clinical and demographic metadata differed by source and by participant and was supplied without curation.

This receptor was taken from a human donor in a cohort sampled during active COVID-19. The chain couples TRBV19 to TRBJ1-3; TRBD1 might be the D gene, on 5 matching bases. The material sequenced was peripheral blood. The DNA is TGTGCCAGTAGTGTTGGGACTGTACCCGGGGACACCATATATTTT. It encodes CASSVGTVPGDTIYF.